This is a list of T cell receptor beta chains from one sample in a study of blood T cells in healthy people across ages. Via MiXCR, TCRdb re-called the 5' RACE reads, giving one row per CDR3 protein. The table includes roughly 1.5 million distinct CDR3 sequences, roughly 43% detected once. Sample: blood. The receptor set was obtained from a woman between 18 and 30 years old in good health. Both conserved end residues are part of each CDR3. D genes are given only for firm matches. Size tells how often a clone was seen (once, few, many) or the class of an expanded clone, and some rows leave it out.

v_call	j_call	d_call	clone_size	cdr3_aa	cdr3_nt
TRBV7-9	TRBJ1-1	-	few	CASSSINTEAFF	TGTGCCAGCAGCTCTATAAACACTGAAGCTTTCTTT
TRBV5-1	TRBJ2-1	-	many	CATSDGNNEQFF	TGCGCCACCTCGGACGGAAACAATGAGCAGTTCTTC
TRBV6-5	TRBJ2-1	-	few	CASSYSYRSGNEQFF	TGTGCCAGCAGTTACTCGTACCGGTCTGGTAATGAGCAGTTCTTC
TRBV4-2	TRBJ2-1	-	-	CASSQGTPFF	TGTGCCAGCAGCCAAGGTACTCCGTTCTTC
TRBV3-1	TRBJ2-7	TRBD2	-	CASSQVLALSYEQYF	TGTGCCAGCAGCCAAGTACTAGCGCTTTCCTACGAGCAGTACTTC
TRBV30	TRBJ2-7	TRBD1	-	CAWSVGTGDYEQYF	TGTGCCTGGAGTGTAGGGACAGGAGACTACGAGCAGTACTTC
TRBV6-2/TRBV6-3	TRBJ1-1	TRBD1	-	CASRPNPGQGAGTEAFF	TGTGCCAGCAGACCGAACCCGGGACAGGGGGCTGGCACTGAAGCTTTCTTT
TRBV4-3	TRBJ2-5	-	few	CASSRDFAETQYF	TGCGCCAGCAGCCGGGACTTCGCCGAGACCCAGTACTTC
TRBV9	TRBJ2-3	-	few	CASSVGGYSTDTQYF	TGTGCCAGCAGCGTAGGGGGCTACAGCACAGATACGCAGTATTTT
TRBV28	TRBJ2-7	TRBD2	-	CASSPRLAGLSYEQYF	TGTGCCAGCAGTCCCAGGCTAGCGGGGCTCTCCTACGAGCAGTACTTC